There are a few counts of the clone carrying this T cell receptor beta chain. These data come from a study of blood T cell repertoires in COVID-19. Original handling: Using reference gene primer amplification, nucleated cell counts were estimated. Using immunoSEQ multiplex PCR, the repertoire was profiled, and TCRdb retains in-frame clones only, with some absent. V, J and clone size are those of that table, while D and trimming were read from the DNA. The data show 250,000 to 350,000 clones, with roughly nine tenths seen just once and 3% held by the top ten. Trimming took 0 bases from V and 8 from J, leaving 10 bases between them. The CDR3 consists of 13 residues. Germline assignment: CDR1 LGHDT and CDR2 YNNKEL (reference sequence). Participant-given clinical history determined each cohort assignment.

The clonotype comes from a woman in her forties or fifties who had recovered from COVID-19. The sequenced sample was PBMCs or T cells enriched from blood (not recorded which). The V gene is TRBV3-1 (or the pseudogene TRBV3-2), the J gene TRBJ1-2; D is undetermined. CDR3 sequence (DNA): TGTGCCAGCAGCCAAGAAAGGGAGTACGGCTACACCTTC. This codes for CASSQEREYGYTF.